This T cell receptor (beta chain) is from a study of T cell responses to AZD1222 COVID-19 vaccine. Overall study results and limits: Donors were chiefly white British, with a greater number of females, and clonal diversity was perhaps underestimated. Spike was spanned by vaccine-associated CD4 TCRs, with dominance at 160-218 and 743-854. Repertoires were collected only later (after the peak T cell response had occurred).

In germline, CDR1 is SGHRS, CDR2 YFSETQ. V shed 0 bases and J 11 bases; nucleotides not matched to a gene: 4. The CDR3 consists of 12 residues. Sequencing used immunoSEQ multiplex PCR; TCRdb keeps in-frame clones, though not all of them. There are more than 150,000 clones in the sample; roughly nine tenths occur only once, and 3% to 3.5% lies in the top ten. Comment on this clone: What it binds is unknown.

Pooled in the analysis were second doses at about 4 or about 12 weeks. The V gene is TRBV5-1, the J gene TRBJ1-1; 7 positions match TRBD1. Here the sequenced sample was peripheral blood, taken 28 days after the second AZD1222 dose. This clonotype was obtained from an adult who received the AZD1222 COVID-19 vaccine. The CDR3 sequence is CASSLGEGAAFF. The CDR3 DNA is TGCGCCAGCAGCTTGGGGGAGGGGGCTGCTTTCTTT.